The TCR beta chain described here comes from a study of siplizumab effects on memory and regulatory T cells. Study-level results: Alloreactive sequences whose origin lay in unstimulated CD4+ memory cells were significantly reduced by siplizumab. Mapping to unstimulated subsets was achieved for only a minor fraction of alloreactive clones.

The CDR3 spans 14 residues. The germline V gene encodes CDR1 SGHNT and CDR2 YENEEA. V dropped 4 bases and J dropped 5; count of bases not matched to a gene: 7. Generated by immunoSEQ multiplex PCR, the TCRdb table keeps only in-frame clones and is missing some. The table has some 100,000 clones, roughly 93% seen once. On this clone: Its antigen remains unidentified.

The receptor's source is a human donor in good health. The rearrangement uses TRBV11-3 and TRBJ2-5; 7 bases are shared with TRBD2. Sequenced material: CD8+ T cells sorted from blood. The CDR3 bases are TGTGCCAGCAGCTCGCGGGAGTACTGGGAGACCCAGTACTTC. As protein: CASSSREYWETQYF.